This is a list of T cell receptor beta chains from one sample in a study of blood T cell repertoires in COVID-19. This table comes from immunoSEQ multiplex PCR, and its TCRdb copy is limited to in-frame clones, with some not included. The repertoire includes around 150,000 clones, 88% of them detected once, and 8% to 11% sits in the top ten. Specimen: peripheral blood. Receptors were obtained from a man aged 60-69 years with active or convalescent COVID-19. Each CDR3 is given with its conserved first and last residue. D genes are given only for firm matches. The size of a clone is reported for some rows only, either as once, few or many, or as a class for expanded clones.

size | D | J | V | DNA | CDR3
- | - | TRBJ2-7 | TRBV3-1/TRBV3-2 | TGTGCCAGCAGCCAAGATCCGGGAGCACAATTACGAGCATTGTACTTC | CASSQDPGAQLRALYF
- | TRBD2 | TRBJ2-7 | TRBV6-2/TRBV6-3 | TGTGCCAGCAGTACGACGGGACTAGCGGCCGAGCAGTACTTC | CASSTTGLAAEQYF
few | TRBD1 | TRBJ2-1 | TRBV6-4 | TGTGCCAGCAGTGACTTGGCCCGGACAGGGGGCAGAGATGAGCAGTTCTTC | CASSDLARTGGRDEQFF
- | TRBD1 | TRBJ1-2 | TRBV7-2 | TGTGCCAGCAGCCAAGCCTCCGGGACAGGGTTAGGCTACACCTTC | CASSQASGTGLGYTF
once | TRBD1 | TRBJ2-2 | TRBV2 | TGTGCCAGCAGAGGGGAGAGGGGGTCGAGGACAGGCAACACCGGGGAGCTGTTTTTT | CASRGERGSRTGNTGELFF
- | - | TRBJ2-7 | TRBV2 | TGTGCCAGCAGAGACTCGCGACTCCTTACTTCCTACGAGCAGTACTTC | CASRDSRLLTSYEQYF
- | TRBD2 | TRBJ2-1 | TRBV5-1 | TGCGCCAGCAGCTTCCGAAACAGCGGGAGTTTGAATGAGCAGTTCTTC | CASSFRNSGSLNEQFF
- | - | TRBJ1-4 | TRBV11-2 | TGTGCCAGCAGCTTACGAGGGAGAGCTAATGAAAAACTGTTTTTT | CASSLRGRANEKLFF
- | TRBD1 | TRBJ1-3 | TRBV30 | TGTGCTTTCAACCCGACAGGGGGAAACACCATATATTTT | CAFNPTGGNTIYF
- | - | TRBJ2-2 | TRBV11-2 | TGTGCCAGCAGCTTAGATCGGGGATCCGGGGAGCTGTTTTTT | CASSLDRGSGELFF
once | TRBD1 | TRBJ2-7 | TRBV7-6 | TGTGCCAGCAGCCGGGACAGGGGGAACGAGCAGTACTTC | CASSRDRGNEQYF
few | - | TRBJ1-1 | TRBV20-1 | TGCAGTAATACAGGGATAACTGAAGCTTTCTTT | CSNTGITEAFF
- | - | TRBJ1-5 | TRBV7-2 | TGTGCCAGCAGCGCTCAGGGTTATCAGCCCCAGCATTTT | CASSAQGYQPQHF
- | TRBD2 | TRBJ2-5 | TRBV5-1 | TGCGCCAGCAGCTTATCGACTAGCGGCCAAGAGACCCAGTACTTC | CASSLSTSGQETQYF
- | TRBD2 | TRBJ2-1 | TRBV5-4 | TGTGCCAGCAGCCGTAGCGGGAGGGGGTACAATGAGCAGTTCTTC | CASSRSGRGYNEQFF
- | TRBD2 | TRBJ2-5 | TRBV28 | TGTGCCAGCAGTTTATCTACTAGCGGGAGGAATAGAGAGACCCAGTACTTC | CASSLSTSGRNRETQYF
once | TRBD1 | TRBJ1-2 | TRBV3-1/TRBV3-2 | TGTGCCACCCGAGGACAGGGGGCTTTCTATGGCTACACCTTC | CATRGQGAFYGYTF
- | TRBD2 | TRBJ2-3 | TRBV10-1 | TGCGCCAGCAGTGAGACTAGCGGGAGATTGGGCACAGATACGCAGTATTTT | CASSETSGRLGTDTQYF
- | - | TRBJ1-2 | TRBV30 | TGTGCCTGGAGGACTCAGGGCGCGGGGAGTAATGGCTACACCTTC | CAWRTQGAGSNGYTF
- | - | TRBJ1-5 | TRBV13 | TGTGCCAGCAGCTTAGGGGCGGCGAGCAATCAGCCCCAGCATTTT | CASSLGAASNQPQHF
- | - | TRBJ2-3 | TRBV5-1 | TGCGCCAGCAGCTTGGGGGCTAGCGGAGGGGGAACAGATACGCAGTATTTT | CASSLGASGGGTDTQYF
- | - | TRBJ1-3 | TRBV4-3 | TGCGCCAGCAGCTCCCTGAGCTCTGGAAACACCATATATTTT | CASSSLSSGNTIYF